This is a list of T cell receptor beta chains from one sample in a study of cytomegalovirus exposure and HLA in healthy donors. Sequencing used immunoSEQ multiplex PCR; TCRdb keeps in-frame clones, though not all of them. The data hold some 150,000 clones, with approximately 87% observed a single time. Source material: PBMCs. The receptor source for this set is a woman younger than 45 in good health and CMV-seronegative. Each CDR3 is given with its conserved first and last residue. The order of the fields is V gene, D gene, CDR3 protein. A D gene is named only where the DNA matches it firmly.

V gene: TRBV6-5; D gene: TRBD1; CDR3 protein: CASRRTGSGNTIYF
V gene: TRBV7-9; D gene: TRBD1; CDR3 protein: CASSPGQLNTEAFF
V gene: TRBV5-6; D gene: -; CDR3 protein: CASSGGEGFYTEAFF
V gene: TRBV7-2; D gene: TRBD1; CDR3 protein: CASSLRPGQGAYEQYF
V gene: TRBV10-2; D gene: TRBD1; CDR3 protein: CASKKGQNYGYTF
V gene: TRBV6-6; D gene: -; CDR3 protein: CASSGYGTDTQYF
V gene: TRBV5-1; D gene: -; CDR3 protein: CASSLGGPPRDTQYF
V gene: TRBV7-8; D gene: TRBD1; CDR3 protein: CASSRADRVGETQYF
V gene: TRBV7-9; D gene: -; CDR3 protein: CASSPPTPEAFF
V gene: TRBV6-1; D gene: -; CDR3 protein: CASSEALHQGYEQYF
V gene: TRBV30; D gene: TRBD1; CDR3 protein: CAWSGTGGWGYTF
V gene: TRBV2; D gene: TRBD1; CDR3 protein: CASSSGTASLYF
V gene: TRBV7-3; D gene: TRBD1; CDR3 protein: CASSRDRGDGYTF
V gene: TRBV28; D gene: -; CDR3 protein: CASSLLPGIGYEQYF
V gene: TRBV6-6; D gene: -; CDR3 protein: CASSYFGAYEQYF
V gene: TRBV30; D gene: -; CDR3 protein: CAYQTAGLNTEAFF
V gene: TRBV7-9; D gene: -; CDR3 protein: CASSWVSGTQYF
V gene: TRBV28; D gene: TRBD1; CDR3 protein: CASRPHRGTTEAFF